The text below deals with one T cell receptor (beta chain). The V gene end was trimmed by 2 bases and the J gene end by 4 bases; junction bases not matched to a gene: 1. CDR1 and CDR2 from the germline V gene are MNHEY and SVGAGI. CDR3 size: 14 residues. Both 60 Vbeta primers and 13 Jbeta primers went into the PCR. The repertoire was sequenced with immunoSEQ multiplex PCR; TCRdb's copy has only in-frame clones and lacks some. The sample lists 99,000 or so clones, about four fifths occurring once. The record originates from a study of cytomegalovirus exposure and HLA in healthy donors. Healthy people donating bone marrow made up the donors.

The chain uses TRBV6-5 and TRBJ2-5; 10 bases map to TRBD1. Sequencing used PBMCs. The TCR sequence derives from a female donor in good health and CMV-seropositive. CDR3 nucleotides: TGTGCCAGCAGTTACGGACAGGGGGGAGAGACCCAGTACTTC. It yields the protein CASSYGQGGETQYF.